This T cell receptor (beta chain) was sequenced for a study of cytomegalovirus exposure and HLA in healthy donors. Whole-study findings and limits: Association with HLA alleles at 0.05 false discovery rate was found for 16,951 TCR beta sequences in a later analysis.

Use of 60 Vbeta and 13 Jbeta primers characterized the PCR. Measured with immunoSEQ multiplex PCR; TCRdb has only the in-frame clones, and not every one. The repertoire has 93,000 or so clones, 65% to 80% of them found once; the top ten carry approximately 10%. Germline V gives CDR1 GTSNPN, CDR2 SVGIG (reference sequence). The CDR3 has 15 amino acids. Germline trimming cut 3 bases from V and 3 bases from J; bases unmatched to any gene: 6. Each donor was nominally healthy when sampled (though unrecorded immune exposures were likely). As regards this clone: What it binds is unknown.

The V gene is TRBV30, the J gene TRBJ2-7, with 12 bases aligning to TRBD2. The clonotype originates from a woman between 18 and 29 years old in good health and CMV-seropositive. Sequencing was done on a sample of PBMCs. Here the CDR3 reads CAWRGPGLAGYEQYF. As DNA, the CDR3 is TGTGCCTGGAGGGGTCCGGGACTAGCGGGCTACGAGCAGTACTTC.